This record looks at one T cell receptor (beta chain) sequence and its context. Its antigen is still unknown. The CDR3 numbers 13 residues from cysteine through phenylalanine. Nucleotide data are not available. Looking up the germline V gene (reference sequence) yields CDR1 DFQATT and CDR2 SNEGSKA. This sample was taken from a study of T cells expressing NK-cell markers (dated by TCRdb to about 2020). Looking at the study overall: In sorted CD3+CD56+NKG2C+, CD3+CD56+NKG2C- and CD3+CD56-NKG2C+ T-cell subsets from eight donors, TCR beta-chain repertoires were profiled. Illumina HiSeq 2000/2500, MiSeq or NextSeq was used to sequence libraries as 2 x 150 bp reads. Of the eight sequenced donors, seven were found to be HCMV-seropositive and one was found to be HCMV-seronegative. The study sequenced eight donors, all healthy volunteers chosen at random: three men and five women. What the authors observed across the whole study: Whether the expanded NKG2C-expressing T cell clones were specific for HCMV antigens was left unclear. Those dominant clonotypes were again the most abundant among CD3+CD56-NKG2C+ cells in a few donors, at roughly 25-60.1%. In roughly 6 donors, the dominant CD3+CD56+NKG2C+ clonotypes were found to rank among the top 10 CD8+ clonotypes and to make up roughly 1.0-7.0% of CD8+ T cells.

A commercial ELISA kit detecting HCMV-specific IgG in serum was used to determine HCMV serostatus. Peripheral blood mononuclear cells were isolated from blood by Ficoll density gradient centrifugation. Sequencing relied on an Illumina HiSeq 2000. TCR beta cDNA libraries were prepared using 5'RACE template switching, which introduced a universal primer site and unique molecular identifiers. Synthesis of cDNA was primed from the TCR beta constant segment and was followed by two consecutive PCR amplification steps. Turning to the authors' computational methods: MIGEC handled demultiplexing of the reads and grouping by UMI, while MiTCR was used to assemble and quantify clonotypes. To exclude erroneous sequences, only TCR cDNA sequences supported by at least two reads were retained. The tcR package was used for downstream repertoire analysis, with clonotypes matched between fractions based on CDR3 nucleotide sequence plus V segment. VDJmatch was used to annotate antigen specificity against VDJdb, with one amino acid substitution allowed in CDR3. TCRdb reprocessed the sequencing reads and holds a single record per CDR3 protein sequence, with no DNA. TCRdb assigned the V and J calls; the authors' analysis was not used. In this sample's table one finds more than 90,000 distinct CDR3 sequences. The top ten clones comprise about 18% of the sample.

The chain uses TRBV20-1 and TRBJ2-7; TCRdb proposes TRBD2, but this gene call is untestable without DNA. The sample was blood T cells: a sorted CD56 or NKG2C T cell subset, CD4+ or CD8+ T cells, or bulk PBMC T cells (not recorded which). This TCR was recovered from a woman aged 18 to 69 in good health. The CDR3 region has the sequence CSARAREGYEQYF.